This entry lists 6 T cell receptor beta chains sequenced from one sample in a study of OX40 agonist ivuxolimab in advanced cancers. The repertoire was sequenced with immunoSEQ multiplex PCR; TCRdb's copy has only in-frame clones and lacks some. This table holds tens of thousands of clones, roughly 89% found once. Sample: CD4+ or CD8+ T cells sorted from blood, taken in a trial of the OX40 agonist ivuxolimab. The receptors were gathered from an adult with an advanced solid tumor such as melanoma, head and neck, liver or kidney cancer.

This clone was seen a single time. The V call is TRBV6-5, the J call TRBJ1-2, with D possibly TRBD1 on 6 matching bases. Trimming stripped 4 bases from V and 7 bases from J, with 16 bases between. The germline V gene encodes CDR1 MNHEY and CDR2 SVGAGI. The CDR3 is 14 residues long. The CDR3 nucleotides are TGTGCCAGCAGTTGGGAGGGGGGCCCTTCTGGCTACACCTTC. It is translated as CASSWEGGPSGYTF.

The chain joins TRBV7-6 to TRBJ2-1, with 8 bases fitting TRBD1. The germline V gene encodes CDR1 SGHVS and CDR2 FNYEAQ. V gave up 5 bases and J gave up 8 bases; unmatched junction bases: 5. The CDR3 runs 13 residues. The CDR3: CASSTDREDEQFF. The CDR3 nucleotides are TGTGCCAGCAGCACGGACAGGGAAGATGAGCAGTTCTTC.

The rearrangement uses TRBV5-1 and TRBJ2-7; 7 positions match TRBD1. V was pared by 4 bases and J by 3 bases, with 1 base of the junction left unmatched. Per the germline V gene, CDR1 is SGHRS and CDR2 is YFSETQ. CDR3 length: 12 residues. CDR3 sequence: CASSRDSYEQYF. CDR3 coding DNA: TGCGCCAGCAGCAGGGACAGCTACGAGCAGTACTTC.

This chain joins TRBV2 and TRBJ2-3, with TRBD2 matching 13 bases. V lost 10 bases to trimming and J lost 3 bases; unmatched junction nucleotides: 4. The germline gives CDR1 SNHLY, CDR2 FYNNEI. The CDR3 is 14 residues long. The CDR3 spells CAITSGGATDTQYF. DNA for the CDR3: TGTGCCATTACTAGCGGGGGGGCAACAGATACGCAGTATTTT.

This chain uses TRBV5-1 with TRBJ2-1; a weak D match, TRBD2 (6 bases). The CDR3 runs 15 residues. With 3 bases removed from V and 8 bases from J, the gap between germline ends came to 18 bases. The germline V gene has CDR1 SGHRS and CDR2 YFSETQ. In DNA, the CDR3 is TGCGCCAGCAGCTCCCGGGGGTTGGGTAGGCATGAGCAGTTCTTC. It encodes CASSSRGLGRHEQFF.

The V call is TRBV25-1, the J call TRBJ2-5; D is unresolved. The CDR3 runs 14 residues. In germline, CDR1 is MGHDK, CDR2 SYGVNS. V was pared by 0 bases and J by 5 bases, with 10 bases between. The CDR3 protein is CASSEYSVRETQYF. The DNA of the CDR3 is TGTGCCAGCAGTGAATATTCCGTCCGGGAGACCCAGTACTTC.